This T cell receptor (beta chain) is drawn from a study of blood T cell repertoires in COVID-19 (dated by TCRdb to the early 2020s). Context from the whole study: Collaborator samples came from the United States, Italy and Spain and covered acute and convalescent phases of COVID-19. HLA class I and class II types, where available, came from metadata supplied by the sample provider rather than from assay-based typing. Samples came from the ongoing ImmuneRACE study (first 160 participants) plus 1,254 subjects from 6 global collaborators. Sample metadata almost always included a de-identified subject ID, COVID-19 status, age in years and sex. Deeply sampled blood TCRbeta repertoires from subjects exposed to, actively infected with, or recovered from COVID-19 were included in the dataset. The repertoires were made available in a free public database intended to serve as a resource for research on the immune response to SARS-CoV-2. The material from the prospective study consisted of cDNA or gDNA derived from T cells, B-cell-depleted T cells, or PBMCs. Results and caveats for the whole study, not just this receptor: The quantity of clinical and demographic metadata differed by source and by participant and was supplied without curation.

Each collaborating institution followed its own protocols to collect whole blood in K2EDTA tubes. For TCRbeta analysis, collaborator samples were shipped as frozen whole blood, as isolated PBMCs, or as DNA extracted from either sample type. Measured from the cysteine to the phenylalanine, the CDR3 is 13 residues long. Of all the DNA, just the CDR3 is kept, 39 bases in frame from base 1. For CDR1 and CDR2, the germline V gene (reference sequence) lists LNHDA and SQIVND. The germline V end is reduced by 9 bases and the J end by 0 bases; junction bases left unmatched: 2. In its sample, this clone was seen a few times. Its recognized antigen is unknown. The input lacks base qualities; no much larger clone sits a single base away. TCRbeta CDR3 regions were amplified from genomic DNA by means of the immunoSEQ Assay, a bias-controlled multiplex PCR. For the original study's pipeline: The number of nucleated cells in each sample was estimated from the amplification of reference gene primers within the assay. To quantify the absolute abundance of each unique TCRbeta CDR3 rearrangement, sequence reads were collapsed and filtered. For each sample, productive Simpson clonality was calculated as the square root of Simpson's diversity index over productive rearrangements. Entries here come from immuneACCESS through TCRdb and include only in-frame sequences with V and J called. Some clones fail to appear in such tables; in the studies checked, an unresolved V gene covers under half of the shortfall, and the cause of the remainder is unknown. D and trimming come from the DNA, and the V and J calls and clone size come from that table. The table for this sample lists 70,000 or so clones; 70% to 75% of them were counted only once. 35% to 45% of the sample lies in the top ten.

Sequencing was performed on peripheral blood. The sequence came from a woman between 70 and 85 years old with acute or convalescent COVID-19. In this chain, TRBV19 is recombined with TRBJ2-1, with 7 bases in between that match TRBD1. CDR3 sequence: CASRQGSYNEQFF. The DNA sequence is given as TGTGCCAGCCGACAGGGCTCCTACAATGAGCAGTTCTTC.